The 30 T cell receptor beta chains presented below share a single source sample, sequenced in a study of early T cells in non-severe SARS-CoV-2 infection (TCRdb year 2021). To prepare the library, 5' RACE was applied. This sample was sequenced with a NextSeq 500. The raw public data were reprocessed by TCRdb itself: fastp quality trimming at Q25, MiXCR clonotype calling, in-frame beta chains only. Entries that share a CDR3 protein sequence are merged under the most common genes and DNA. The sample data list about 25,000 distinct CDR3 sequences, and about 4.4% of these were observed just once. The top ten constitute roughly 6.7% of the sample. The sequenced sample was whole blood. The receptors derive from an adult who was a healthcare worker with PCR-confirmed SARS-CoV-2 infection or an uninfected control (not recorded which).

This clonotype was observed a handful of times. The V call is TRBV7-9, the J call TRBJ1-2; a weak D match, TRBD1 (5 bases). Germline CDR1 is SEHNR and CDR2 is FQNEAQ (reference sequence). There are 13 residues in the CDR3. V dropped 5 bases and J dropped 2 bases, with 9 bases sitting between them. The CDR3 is CASSRQRNYGYTF. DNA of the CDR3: TGTGCCAGCAGCAGACAGAGAAACTATGGCTACACCTTC. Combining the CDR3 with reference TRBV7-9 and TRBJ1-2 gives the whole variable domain DTGVSQNPRHKITKRGQNVTFRCDPISEHNRLYWYRQTLGQGPEFLTYFQNEAQLEKSRLLSDRFSAERPKGSFSTLEIQRTEQGDSAMYLCASSRQRNYGYTFGSGTRLTVV.

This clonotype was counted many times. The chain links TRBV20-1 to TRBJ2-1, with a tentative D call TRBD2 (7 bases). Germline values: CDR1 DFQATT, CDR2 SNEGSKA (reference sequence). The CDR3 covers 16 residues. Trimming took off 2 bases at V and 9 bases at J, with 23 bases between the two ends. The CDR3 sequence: CSARPAGTGGSGEQFF. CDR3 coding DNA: TGCAGTGCTAGACCCGCCGGGACGGGGGGCAGCGGTGAGCAGTTCTTC.

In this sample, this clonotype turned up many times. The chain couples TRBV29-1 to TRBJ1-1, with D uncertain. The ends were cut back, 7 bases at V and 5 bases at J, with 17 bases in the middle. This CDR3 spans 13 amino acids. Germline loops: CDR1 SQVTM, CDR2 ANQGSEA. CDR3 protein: CSADRGGRTEAFF. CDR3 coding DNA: TGCAGCGCCGATCGGGGAGGGAGAACTGAAGCTTTCTTT.

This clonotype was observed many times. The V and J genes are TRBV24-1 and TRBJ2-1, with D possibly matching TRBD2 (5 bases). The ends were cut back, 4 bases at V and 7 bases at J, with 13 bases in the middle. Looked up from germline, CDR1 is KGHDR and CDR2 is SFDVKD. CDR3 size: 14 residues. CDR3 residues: CATSESSAENEQFF. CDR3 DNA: TGTGCCACCAGTGAGAGCTCAGCGGAGAATGAGCAGTTCTTC.

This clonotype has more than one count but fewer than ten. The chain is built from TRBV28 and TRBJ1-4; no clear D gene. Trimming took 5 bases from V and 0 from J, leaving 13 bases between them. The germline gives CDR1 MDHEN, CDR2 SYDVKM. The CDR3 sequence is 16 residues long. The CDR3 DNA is TGTGCCAGCAGTACCCACCCACCAGCAACTAATGAAAAACTGTTTTTT. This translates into CASSTHPPATNEKLFF. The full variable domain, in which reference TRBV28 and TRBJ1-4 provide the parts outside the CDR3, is DVKVTQSSRYLVKRTGEKVFLECVQDMDHENMFWYRQDPGLGLRLIYFSYDVKMKEKGDIPEGYSVSREKKERFSLILESASTNQTSMYLCASSTHPPATNEKLFFGSGTQLSVL.

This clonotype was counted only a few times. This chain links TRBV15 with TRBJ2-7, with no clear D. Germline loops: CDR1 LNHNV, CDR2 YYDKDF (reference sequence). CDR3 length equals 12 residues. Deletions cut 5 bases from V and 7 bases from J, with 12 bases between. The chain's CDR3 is CATSALPSEQYF. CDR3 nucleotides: TGTGCCACCAGCGCACTCCCTTCGGAGCAGTACTTC.

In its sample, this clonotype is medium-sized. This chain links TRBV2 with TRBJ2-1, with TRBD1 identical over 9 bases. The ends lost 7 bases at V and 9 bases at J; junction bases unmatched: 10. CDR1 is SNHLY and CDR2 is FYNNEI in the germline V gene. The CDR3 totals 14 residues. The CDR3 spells CASKARDRAGEQFF. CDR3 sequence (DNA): TGTGCCAGCAAGGCCCGGGACAGGGCGGGTGAGCAGTTCTTC.

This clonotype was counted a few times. The CDR3 spells CASSPTVPNTEAFF. The CDR3 DNA reads as TGTGCCAGCAGCCCTACGGTGCCGAACACTGAAGCTTTCTTT. The chain is built from TRBV9 and TRBJ1-1; D gene uncertain. Germline CDR1 and CDR2: SGDLS and YYNGEE. The CDR3 totals 14 residues. V was cut by 4 bases and J by 1 base, with 11 bases left in between.

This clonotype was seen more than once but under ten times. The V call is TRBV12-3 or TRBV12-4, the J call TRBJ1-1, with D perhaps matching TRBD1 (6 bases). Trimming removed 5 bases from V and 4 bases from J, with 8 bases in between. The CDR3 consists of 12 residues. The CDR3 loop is CASSGGGTEAFF. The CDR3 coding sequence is TGTGCCAGCAGTGGAGGGGGCACTGAAGCTTTCTTT.

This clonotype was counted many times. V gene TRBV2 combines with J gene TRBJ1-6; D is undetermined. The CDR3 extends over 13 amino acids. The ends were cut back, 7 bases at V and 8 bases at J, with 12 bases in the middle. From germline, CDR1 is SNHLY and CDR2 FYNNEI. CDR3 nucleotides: TGTGCCAGCAAATGGCAGGAGGATTCACCCCTCCACTTT. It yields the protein CASKWQEDSPLHF. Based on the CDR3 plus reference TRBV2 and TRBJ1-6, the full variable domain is EPEVTQTPSHQVTQMGQEVILRCVPISNHLYFYWYRQILGQKVEFLVSFYNNEISEKSEIFDDQFSVERPDGSNFTLKIRSTKLEDSAMYFCASKWQEDSPLHFGNGTRLTVT.

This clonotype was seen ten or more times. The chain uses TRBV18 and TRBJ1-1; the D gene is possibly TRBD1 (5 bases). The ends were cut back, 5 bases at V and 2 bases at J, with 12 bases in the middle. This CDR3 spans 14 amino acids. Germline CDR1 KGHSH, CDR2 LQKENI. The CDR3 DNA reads TGTGCCAGCTCAATGGGGACTGATAACACTGAAGCTTTCTTT. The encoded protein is CASSMGTDNTEAFF.

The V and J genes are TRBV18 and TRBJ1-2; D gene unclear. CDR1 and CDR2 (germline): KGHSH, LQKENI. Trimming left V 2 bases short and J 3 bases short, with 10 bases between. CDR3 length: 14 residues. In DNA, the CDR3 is TGTGCCAGCTCACCAGGCACATTTGACTATGGCTACACCTTC. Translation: CASSPGTFDYGYTF. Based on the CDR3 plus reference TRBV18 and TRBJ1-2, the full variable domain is NAGVMQNPRHLVRRRGQEARLRCSPMKGHSHVYWYRQLPEEGLKFMVYLQKENIIDESGMPKERFSAEFPKEGPSILRIQQVVRGDSAAYFCASSPGTFDYGYTFGSGTRLTVV.

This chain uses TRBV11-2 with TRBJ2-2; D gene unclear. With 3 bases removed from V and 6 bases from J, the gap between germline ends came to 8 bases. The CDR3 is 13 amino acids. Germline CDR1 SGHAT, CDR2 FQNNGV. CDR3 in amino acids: CASSFTYAGELFF. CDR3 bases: TGTGCCAGCAGCTTCACATACGCCGGGGAGCTGTTTTTT. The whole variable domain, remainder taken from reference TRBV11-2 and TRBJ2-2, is EAGVAQSPRYKIIEKRQSVAFWCNPISGHATLYWYQQILGQGPKLLIQFQNNGVVDDSQLPKDRFSAERLKGVDSTLKIQPAKLEDSAVYLCASSFTYAGELFFGEGSRLTVL.

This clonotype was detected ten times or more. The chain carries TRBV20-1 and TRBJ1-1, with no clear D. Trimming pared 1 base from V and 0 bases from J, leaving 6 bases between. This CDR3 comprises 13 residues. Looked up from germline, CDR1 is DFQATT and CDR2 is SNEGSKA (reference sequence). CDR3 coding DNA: TGCAGTGCTAGAGGCATTATGAACACTGAAGCTTTCTTT. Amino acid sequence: CSARGIMNTEAFF.

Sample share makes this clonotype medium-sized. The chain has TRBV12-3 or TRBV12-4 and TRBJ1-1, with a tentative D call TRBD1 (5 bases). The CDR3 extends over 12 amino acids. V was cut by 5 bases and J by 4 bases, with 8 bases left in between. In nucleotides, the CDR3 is TGTGCCAGCAGTACAGGATTCACTGAAGCTTTCTTT. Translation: CASSTGFTEAFF.

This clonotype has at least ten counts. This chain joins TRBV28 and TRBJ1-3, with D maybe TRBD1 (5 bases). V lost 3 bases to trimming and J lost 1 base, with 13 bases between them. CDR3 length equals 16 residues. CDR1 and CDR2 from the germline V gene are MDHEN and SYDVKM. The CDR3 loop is CASSLSGLQSGNTIYF. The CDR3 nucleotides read TGTGCCAGCAGTTTGTCGGGACTCCAATCTGGAAACACCATATATTTT. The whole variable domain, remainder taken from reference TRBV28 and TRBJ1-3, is DVKVTQSSRYLVKRTGEKVFLECVQDMDHENMFWYRQDPGLGLRLIYFSYDVKMKEKGDIPEGYSVSREKKERFSLILESASTNQTSMYLCASSLSGLQSGNTIYFGEGSWLTVV.

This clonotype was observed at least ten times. The CDR3 loop reads CASSLAGTGDEKLFF. CDR3 DNA sequence: TGTGCCAGCAGCTTAGCCGGGACAGGGGATGAAAAACTGTTTTTT. The chain carries TRBV7-2 and TRBJ1-4; 10 bases line up with TRBD1. V shed 0 bases and J 6 bases; nucleotides not matched to a gene: 1. The CDR3 covers 15 residues. Per germline, CDR1 SGHTA and CDR2 FQGNSA.

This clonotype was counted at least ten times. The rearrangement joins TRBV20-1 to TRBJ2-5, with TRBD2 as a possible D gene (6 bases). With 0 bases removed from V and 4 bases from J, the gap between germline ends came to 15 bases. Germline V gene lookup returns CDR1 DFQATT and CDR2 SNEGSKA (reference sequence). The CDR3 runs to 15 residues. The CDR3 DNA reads TGCAGTGCTAGAGATACGGCGGGGCCGGGAGAGACCCAGTACTTC. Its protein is CSARDTAGPGETQYF.

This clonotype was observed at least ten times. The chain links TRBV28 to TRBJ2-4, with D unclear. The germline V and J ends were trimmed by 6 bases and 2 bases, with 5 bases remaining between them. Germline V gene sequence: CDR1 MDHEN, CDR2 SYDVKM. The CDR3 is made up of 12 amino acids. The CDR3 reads CASRGTKNIQYF. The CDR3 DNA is TGTGCCAGCAGGGGAACCAAAAACATTCAGTACTTC. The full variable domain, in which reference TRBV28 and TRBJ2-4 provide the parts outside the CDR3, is DVKVTQSSRYLVKRTGEKVFLECVQDMDHENMFWYRQDPGLGLRLIYFSYDVKMKEKGDIPEGYSVSREKKERFSLILESASTNQTSMYLCASRGTKNIQYFGAGTRLSVL.

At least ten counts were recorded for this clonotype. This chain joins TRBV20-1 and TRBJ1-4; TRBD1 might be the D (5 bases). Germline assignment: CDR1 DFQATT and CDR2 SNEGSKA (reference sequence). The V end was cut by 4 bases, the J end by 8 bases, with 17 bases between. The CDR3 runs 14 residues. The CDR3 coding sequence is TGCAGTGCTAAGAGGTCGCAGGGCCGGGAAAAACTGTTTTTT. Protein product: CSAKRSQGREKLFF.

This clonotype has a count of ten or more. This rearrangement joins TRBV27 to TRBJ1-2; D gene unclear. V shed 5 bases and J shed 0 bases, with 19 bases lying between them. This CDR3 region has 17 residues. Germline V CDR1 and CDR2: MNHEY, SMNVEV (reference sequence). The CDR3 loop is CASSPSSAMLANYGYTF. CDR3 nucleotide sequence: TGTGCCAGCAGTCCCTCAAGCGCCATGCTAGCTAACTATGGCTACACCTTC.

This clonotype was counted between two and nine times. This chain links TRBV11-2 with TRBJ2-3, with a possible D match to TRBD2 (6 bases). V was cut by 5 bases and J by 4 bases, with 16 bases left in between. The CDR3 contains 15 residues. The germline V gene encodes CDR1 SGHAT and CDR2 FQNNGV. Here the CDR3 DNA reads TGTGCCAGCAGCGGCGGGACGGTGGGGTCAGATACGCAGTATTTT. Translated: CASSGGTVGSDTQYF. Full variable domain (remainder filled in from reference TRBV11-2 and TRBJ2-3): EAGVAQSPRYKIIEKRQSVAFWCNPISGHATLYWYQQILGQGPKLLIQFQNNGVVDDSQLPKDRFSAERLKGVDSTLKIQPAKLEDSAVYLCASSGGTVGSDTQYFGPGTRLTVL.

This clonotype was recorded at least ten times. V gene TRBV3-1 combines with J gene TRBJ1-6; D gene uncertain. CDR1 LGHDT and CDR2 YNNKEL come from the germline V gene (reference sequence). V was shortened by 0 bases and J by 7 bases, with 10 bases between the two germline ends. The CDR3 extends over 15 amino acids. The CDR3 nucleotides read TGTGCCAGCAGCCAAGATTACGGGTTAAATTCACCCCTCCACTTT. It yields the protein CASSQDYGLNSPLHF.

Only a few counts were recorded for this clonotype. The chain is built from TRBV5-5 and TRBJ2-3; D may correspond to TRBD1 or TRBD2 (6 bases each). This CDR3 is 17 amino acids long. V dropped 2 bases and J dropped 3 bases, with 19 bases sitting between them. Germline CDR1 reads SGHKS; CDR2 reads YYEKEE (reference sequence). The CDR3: CASSLLSSGGGTDTQYF. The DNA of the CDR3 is TGTGCCAGCAGCTTACTTTCATCCGGGGGCGGAACAGATACGCAGTATTTT.

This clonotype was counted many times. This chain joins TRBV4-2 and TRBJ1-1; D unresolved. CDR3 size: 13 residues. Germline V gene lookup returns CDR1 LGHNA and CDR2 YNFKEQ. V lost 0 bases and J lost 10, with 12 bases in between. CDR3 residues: CASSQEAGRGAFF. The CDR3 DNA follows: TGTGCCAGCAGCCAAGAAGCTGGCCGGGGAGCTTTCTTT.

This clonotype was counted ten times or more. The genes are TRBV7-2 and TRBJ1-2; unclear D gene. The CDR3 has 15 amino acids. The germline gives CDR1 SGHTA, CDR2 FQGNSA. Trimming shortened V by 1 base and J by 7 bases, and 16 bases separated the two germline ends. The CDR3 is CASSLGIGLSGGYTF. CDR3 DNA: TGTGCCAGCAGCTTAGGGATAGGACTGAGCGGTGGCTACACCTTC.

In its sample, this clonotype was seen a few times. The CDR3 bases are TGTGCCAGCAGGGGACTAGCGGGAGGGGGAGAGACCCAGTACTTC. The encoded protein is CASRGLAGGGETQYF. V usage is TRBV2 and J usage is TRBJ2-5, with 16 bases fitting TRBD2. The V segment lost 6 bases and the J segment 4 bases; nucleotides outside the gene matches: 2. CDR3 length equals 15 residues. The germline V gene has CDR1 SNHLY and CDR2 FYNNEI.

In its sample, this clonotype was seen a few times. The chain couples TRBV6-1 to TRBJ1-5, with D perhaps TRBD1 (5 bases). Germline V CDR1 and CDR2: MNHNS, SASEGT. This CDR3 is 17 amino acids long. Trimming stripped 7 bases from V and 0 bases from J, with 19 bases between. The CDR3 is CASTPSGSGYSNQPQHF. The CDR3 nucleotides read TGTGCCAGCACCCCATCCGGGTCAGGGTATAGCAATCAGCCCCAGCATTTT.

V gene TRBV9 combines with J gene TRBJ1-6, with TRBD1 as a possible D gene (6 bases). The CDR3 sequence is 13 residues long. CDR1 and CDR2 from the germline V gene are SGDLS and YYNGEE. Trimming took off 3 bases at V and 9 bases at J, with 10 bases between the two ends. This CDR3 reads CASSAQQGSPLHF. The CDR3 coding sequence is TGTGCCAGCAGCGCACAACAGGGTTCACCCCTCCACTTT.

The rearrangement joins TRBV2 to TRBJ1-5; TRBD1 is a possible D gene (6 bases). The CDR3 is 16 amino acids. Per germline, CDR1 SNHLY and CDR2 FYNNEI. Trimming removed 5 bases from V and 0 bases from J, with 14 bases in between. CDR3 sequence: CASSNLQGYSNQPQHF. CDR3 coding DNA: TGTGCCAGCAGTAATCTACAGGGATATAGCAATCAGCCCCAGCATTTT.